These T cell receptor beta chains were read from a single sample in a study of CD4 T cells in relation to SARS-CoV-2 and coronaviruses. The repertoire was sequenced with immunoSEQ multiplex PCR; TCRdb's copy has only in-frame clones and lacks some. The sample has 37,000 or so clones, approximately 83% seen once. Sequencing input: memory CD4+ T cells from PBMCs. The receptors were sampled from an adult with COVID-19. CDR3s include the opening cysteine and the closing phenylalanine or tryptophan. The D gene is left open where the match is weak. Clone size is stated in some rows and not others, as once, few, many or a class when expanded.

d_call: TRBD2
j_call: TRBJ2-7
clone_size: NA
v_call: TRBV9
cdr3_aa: CASSARTSGSLDEQYF
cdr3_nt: TGTGCCAGCAGCGCCAGGACTAGCGGGAGTCTAGACGAGCAGTACTTC

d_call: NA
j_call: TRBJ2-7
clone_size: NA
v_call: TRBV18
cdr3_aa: CASSSALAGSEQYF
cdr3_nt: TGTGCCAGCTCTTCGGCGCTGGCGGGGAGCGAGCAGTACTTC

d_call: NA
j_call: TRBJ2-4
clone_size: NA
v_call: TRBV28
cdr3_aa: CASRRGGGGLAKNIQYF
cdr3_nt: TGTGCCAGCCGACGAGGAGGGGGCGGTCTAGCCAAAAACATTCAGTACTTC

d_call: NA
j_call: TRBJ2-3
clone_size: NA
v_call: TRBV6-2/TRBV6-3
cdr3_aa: CASSYSSEGDTQYF
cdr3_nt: TGTGCCAGCAGTTACTCGAGTGAGGGAGATACGCAGTATTTT

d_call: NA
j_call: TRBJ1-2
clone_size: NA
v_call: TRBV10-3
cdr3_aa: CAISEVGDYGYTF
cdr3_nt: TGTGCCATCAGTGAAGTAGGGGACTATGGCTACACCTTC

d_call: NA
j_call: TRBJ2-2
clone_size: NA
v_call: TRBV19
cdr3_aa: CASSRTSTGELFF
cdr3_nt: TGTGCCAGTAGTAGGACTTCCACCGGGGAGCTGTTTTTT

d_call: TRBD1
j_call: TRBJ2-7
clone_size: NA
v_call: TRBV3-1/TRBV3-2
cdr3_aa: CASSRPGTGGGGYEQYF
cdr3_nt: TGTGCCAGCAGCCGACCGGGGACAGGCGGAGGCGGCTACGAGCAGTACTTC

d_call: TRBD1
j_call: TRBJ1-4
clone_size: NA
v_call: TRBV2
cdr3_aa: CASSTRTGVGKLFF
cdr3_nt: TGTGCCAGCAGTACCCGGACAGGGGTGGGGAAACTGTTTTTT

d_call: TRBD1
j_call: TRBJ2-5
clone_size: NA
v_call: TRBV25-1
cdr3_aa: CASSSRDRGLSETQYF
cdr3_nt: TGTGCCAGCAGTAGCCGGGACAGGGGGCTATCAGAGACCCAGTACTTC

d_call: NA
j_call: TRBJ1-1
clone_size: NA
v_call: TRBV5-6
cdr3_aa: CASSLGRRTEAFF
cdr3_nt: TGTGCCAGCAGCTTGGGGCGGCGTACTGAAGCTTTCTTT

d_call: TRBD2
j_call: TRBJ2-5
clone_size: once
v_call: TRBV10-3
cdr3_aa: CAIRGGEQETQYF
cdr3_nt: TGTGCCATCAGGGGGGGGGAACAAGAGACCCAGTACTTC

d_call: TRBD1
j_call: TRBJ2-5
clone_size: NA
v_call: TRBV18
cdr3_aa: CASSPDRAETQYF
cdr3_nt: TGTGCCAGCTCTCCGGACAGGGCGGAGACCCAGTACTTC

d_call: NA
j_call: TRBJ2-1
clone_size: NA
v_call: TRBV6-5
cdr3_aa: CASSSSGHNEQFF
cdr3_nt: TGTGCCAGCAGCTCAAGTGGGCACAATGAGCAGTTCTTC

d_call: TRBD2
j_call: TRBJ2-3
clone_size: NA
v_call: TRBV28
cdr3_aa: CATPLRAGGGGGFTDTQYF
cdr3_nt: TGTGCCACCCCTCTGAGGGCGGGAGGTGGGGGGGGATTCACAGATACGCAGTATTTT

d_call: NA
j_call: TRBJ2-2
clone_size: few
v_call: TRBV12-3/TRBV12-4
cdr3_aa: CASRMWGSGELFF
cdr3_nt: TGTGCCAGCCGTATGTGGGGATCCGGGGAGCTGTTTTTT

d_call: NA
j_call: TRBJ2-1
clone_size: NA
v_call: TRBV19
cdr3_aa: CASRPGQGRSGSGNNEQFF
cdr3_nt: TGTGCCAGTAGACCAGGACAGGGGCGGAGCGGGAGCGGCAACAATGAGCAGTTCTTC

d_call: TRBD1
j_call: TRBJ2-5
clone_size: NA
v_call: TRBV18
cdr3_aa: CASSPGRGKETQYF
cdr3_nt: TGTGCCAGCTCACCGGGCAGGGGGAAGGAGACCCAGTACTTC

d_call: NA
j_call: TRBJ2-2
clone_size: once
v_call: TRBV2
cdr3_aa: CASSWQLNTGELFF
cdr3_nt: TGTGCCAGCAGTTGGCAACTGAACACCGGGGAGCTGTTTTTT

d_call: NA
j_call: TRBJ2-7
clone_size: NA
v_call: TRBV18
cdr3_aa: CASSPPSYEQYF
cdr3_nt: TGTGCCAGCTCACCACCAAGCTACGAGCAGTACTTC

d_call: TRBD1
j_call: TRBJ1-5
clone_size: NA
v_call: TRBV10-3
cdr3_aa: CATQGLEGNQPQHF
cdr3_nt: TGTGCCACACAGGGGTTAGAAGGCAATCAGCCCCAGCATTTT

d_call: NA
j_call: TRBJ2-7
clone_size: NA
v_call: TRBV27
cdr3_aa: CASSGPADSPEQYF
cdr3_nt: TGTGCCAGCAGTGGCCCGGCCGACAGCCCCGAGCAGTACTTC

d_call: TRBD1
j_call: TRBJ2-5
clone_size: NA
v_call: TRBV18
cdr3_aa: CASSPYRGQETQYF
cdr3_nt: TGTGCCAGCTCACCATACAGGGGGCAAGAGACCCAGTACTTC

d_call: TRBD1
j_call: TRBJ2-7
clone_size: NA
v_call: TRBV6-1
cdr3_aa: CASSETEDRVHQNF
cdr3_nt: TGTGCCAGCAGTGAAACGGAAGACAGGGTCCATCAGAACTTC

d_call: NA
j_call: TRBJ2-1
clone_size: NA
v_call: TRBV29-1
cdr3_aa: CSVEGLSMWNEQFF
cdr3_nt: TGCAGCGTGGAGGGACTCTCAATGTGGAATGAGCAGTTCTTC

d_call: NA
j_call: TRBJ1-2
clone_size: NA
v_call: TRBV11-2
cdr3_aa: CASSLGQDVYGYTF
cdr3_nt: TGTGCCAGCAGCTTAGGACAAGACGTCTATGGCTACACCTTC

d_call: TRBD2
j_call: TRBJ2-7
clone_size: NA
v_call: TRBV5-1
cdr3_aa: CASSLPRTSGSSYEQYF
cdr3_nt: TGCGCCAGCAGCTTACCAAGAACTAGCGGGTCTTCCTACGAGCAGTACTTC

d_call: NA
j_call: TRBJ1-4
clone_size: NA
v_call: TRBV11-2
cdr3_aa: CASSLIPGVEKLFF
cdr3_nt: TGTGCCAGCAGCTTGATCCCAGGTGTCGAAAAACTGTTTTTT

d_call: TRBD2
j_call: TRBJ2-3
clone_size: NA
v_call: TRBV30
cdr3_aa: CAWRRPGTSGGDTQYF
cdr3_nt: TGTGCCTGGAGACGCCCAGGGACTAGCGGCGGAGATACGCAGTATTTT

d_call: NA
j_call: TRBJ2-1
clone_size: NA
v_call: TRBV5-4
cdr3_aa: CASGGGGSYNEQFF
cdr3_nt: TGTGCCAGCGGGGGAGGTGGTTCCTACAATGAGCAGTTCTTC

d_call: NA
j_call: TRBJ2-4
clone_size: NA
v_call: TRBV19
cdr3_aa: CASSMPGASPRNIQYF
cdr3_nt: TGTGCCAGTAGTATGCCAGGGGCCTCTCCCAGAAACATTCAGTACTTC

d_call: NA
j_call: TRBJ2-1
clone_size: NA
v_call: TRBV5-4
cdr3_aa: CASSSSVTHGGEQFF
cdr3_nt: TGTGCCAGCAGCTCATCGGTTACCCACGGTGGTGAGCAGTTCTTC

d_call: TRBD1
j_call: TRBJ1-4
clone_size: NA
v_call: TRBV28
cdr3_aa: CASRPRGPRNEKLFF
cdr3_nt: TGTGCCAGCAGACCTAGGGGGCCTCGTAATGAAAAACTGTTTTTT

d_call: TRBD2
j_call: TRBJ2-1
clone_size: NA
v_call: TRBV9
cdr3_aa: CASSAGTSLRSYDEQFF
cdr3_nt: TGTGCCAGCAGCGCCGGGACTAGCTTAAGGTCTTACGATGAGCAGTTCTTC

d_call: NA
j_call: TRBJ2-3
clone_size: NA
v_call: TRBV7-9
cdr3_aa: CASSLQTDTQYF
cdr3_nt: TGTGCCAGCAGCTTACAAACCGATACGCAGTATTTT

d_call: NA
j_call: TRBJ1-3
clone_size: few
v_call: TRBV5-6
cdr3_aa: CASSLVGNSGNTIYF
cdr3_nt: TGTGCCAGCAGCTTGGTAGGGAACTCTGGAAACACCATATATTTT